The clone carrying this T cell receptor beta chain was counted a few times. The antigen remains undetermined. The sample belongs to a study of T-cell memory formation after mild COVID-19. Study-wide context: Each donor largely had its own TCR clusters. Study findings and constraints: Contracting clones from day 15 to 85 showed balanced CD4/CD8; later expanders favored CD4+. The finding that pre-infection memory included some responding clones suggested that cross-reactive memory joined.

Amplification by 5'RACE using constant-segment primers produced TCR alpha and TCR beta cDNA libraries that carried sample barcodes and UMIs. TCRdb re-analysed the 5' RACE reads in MiXCR, keeping a single row per CDR3 protein. The table lists under 700,000 distinct CDR3 sequences, 20% of them singletons. Germline V lookup: CDR1 DFQATT, CDR2 SNEGSKA (reference sequence). The V end was cut by 3 bases, the J end by 4 bases, with 12 bases between. The CDR3 runs 13 residues. The rearrangement joins TRBV20-1 to TRBJ1-1; D is unclear. This sequence originates from an adult woman who had mild COVID-19 (a few samples of this study predate the infection). Cell type and time point are not known. The sample was PBMCs or a T cell subset sorted from them (not recorded which). The CDR3 DNA reads as TGCAGTGCTAGGCAACCATCGGGCACTGAAGCTTTCTTT. Translated, it gives CSARQPSGTEAFF.